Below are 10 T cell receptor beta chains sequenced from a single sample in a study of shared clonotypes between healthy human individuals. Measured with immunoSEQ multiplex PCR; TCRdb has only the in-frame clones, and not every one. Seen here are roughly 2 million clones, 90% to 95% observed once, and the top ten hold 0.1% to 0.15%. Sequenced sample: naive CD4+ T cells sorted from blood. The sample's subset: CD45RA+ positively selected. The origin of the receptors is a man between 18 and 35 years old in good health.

CDR3 sequence: CASSLDTGDTEAFF. For the CDR3, the DNA is TGCGCCAGCAGCTTGGACACAGGGGACACTGAAGCTTTCTTT. The rearrangement links TRBV5-1 to TRBJ1-1; 7 nucleotides line up with TRBD1. Germline V lookup: CDR1 SGHRS, CDR2 YFSETQ. Unmatched junction bases numbered 2, after V lost 0 bases and J lost 3 bases. CDR3 length: 14 amino acids. The full variable domain, with the rest looked up from reference TRBV5-1 and TRBJ1-1, is KAGVTQTPRYLIKTRGQQVTLSCSPISGHRSVSWYQQTPGQGLQFLFEYFSETQRNKGNFPGRFSGRQFSNSRSEMNVSTLELGDSALYLCASSLDTGDTEAFFGQGTRLTVV.

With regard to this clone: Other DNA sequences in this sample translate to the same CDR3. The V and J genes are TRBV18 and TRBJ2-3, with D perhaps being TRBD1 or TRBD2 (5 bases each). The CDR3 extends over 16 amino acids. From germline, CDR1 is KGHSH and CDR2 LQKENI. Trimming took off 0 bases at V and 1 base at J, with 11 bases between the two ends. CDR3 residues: CASSPPLGGGTDTQYF. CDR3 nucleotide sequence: TGTGCCAGCTCACCACCCCTTGGGGGTGGCACAGATACGCAGTATTTT.

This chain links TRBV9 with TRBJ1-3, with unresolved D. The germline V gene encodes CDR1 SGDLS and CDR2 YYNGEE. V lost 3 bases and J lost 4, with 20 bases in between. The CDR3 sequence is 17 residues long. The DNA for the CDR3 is TGTGCCAGCAGCGCCCTACCCGCGGTATCTACCGGAAACACCATATATTTT. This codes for CASSALPAVSTGNTIYF.

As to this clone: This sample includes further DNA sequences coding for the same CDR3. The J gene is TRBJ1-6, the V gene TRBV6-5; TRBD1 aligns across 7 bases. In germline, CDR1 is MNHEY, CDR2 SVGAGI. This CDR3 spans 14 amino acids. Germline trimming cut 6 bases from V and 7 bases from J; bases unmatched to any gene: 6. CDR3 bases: TGTGCCAGCAGCCGGGACAGTTACAATTCACCCCTCCACTTT. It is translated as CASSRDSYNSPLHF.

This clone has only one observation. CDR3 sequence: CAINGGLGADTQYF. DNA for the CDR3: TGTGCCATCAACGGGGGGTTGGGTGCAGATACGCAGTATTTT. This rearrangement joins TRBV10-3 to TRBJ2-3, with TRBD2 matching 7 bases. This CDR3 is built from 14 residues. Germline V gene sequence: CDR1 ENHRY, CDR2 SYGVKD. After removal of 7 bases from V and 4 bases from J, the junction contained 8 bases not matched to a gene.

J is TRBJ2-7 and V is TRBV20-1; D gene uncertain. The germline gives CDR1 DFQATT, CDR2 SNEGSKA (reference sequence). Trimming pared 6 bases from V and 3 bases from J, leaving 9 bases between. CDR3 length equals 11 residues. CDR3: CSALQDYEQYF. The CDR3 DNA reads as TGCAGTGCCTTACAAGACTACGAGCAGTACTTC.

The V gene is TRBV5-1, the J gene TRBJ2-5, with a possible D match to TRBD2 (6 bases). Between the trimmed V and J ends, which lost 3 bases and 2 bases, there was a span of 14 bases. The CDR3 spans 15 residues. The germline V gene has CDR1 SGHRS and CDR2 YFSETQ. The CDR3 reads CASSSRSGRQETQYF. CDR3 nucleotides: TGCGCCAGCAGCTCCCGCAGCGGGCGTCAAGAGACCCAGTACTTC.

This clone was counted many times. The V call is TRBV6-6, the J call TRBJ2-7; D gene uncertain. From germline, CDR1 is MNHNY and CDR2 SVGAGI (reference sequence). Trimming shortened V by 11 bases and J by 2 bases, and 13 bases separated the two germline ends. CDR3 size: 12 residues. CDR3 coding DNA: TGTGCCGCAGCTACATTCCCCTACGAGCAGTACTTC. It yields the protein CAAATFPYEQYF.

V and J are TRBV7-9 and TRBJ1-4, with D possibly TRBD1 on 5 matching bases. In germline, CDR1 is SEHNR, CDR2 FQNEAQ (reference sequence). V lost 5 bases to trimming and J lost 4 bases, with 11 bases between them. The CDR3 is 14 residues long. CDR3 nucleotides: TGTGCCAGCAGCAGAAGGGGACTTAATGAAAAACTGTTTTTT. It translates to CASSRRGLNEKLFF.

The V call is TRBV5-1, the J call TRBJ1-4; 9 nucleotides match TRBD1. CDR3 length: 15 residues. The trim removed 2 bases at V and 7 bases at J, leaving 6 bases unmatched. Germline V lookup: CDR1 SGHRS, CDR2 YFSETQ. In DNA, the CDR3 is TGCGCCAGCAGCTTTGCCGGGACAGGGTTTGAAAAACTGTTTTTT. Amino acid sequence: CASSFAGTGFEKLFF. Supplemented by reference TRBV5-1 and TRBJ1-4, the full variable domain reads KAGVTQTPRYLIKTRGQQVTLSCSPISGHRSVSWYQQTPGQGLQFLFEYFSETQRNKGNFPGRFSGRQFSNSRSEMNVSTLELGDSALYLCASSFAGTGFEKLFFGSGTQLSVL.